This entry lists 27 T cell receptor beta chains sequenced from one sample in a study of Graves' ophthalmopathy and Graves' hyperthyroidism. As the template, RNA transcripts were used to amplify TCR beta CDR3 regions. Second-round multiplex PCR came after a first-round RT-PCR that employed HTBI primers. TCRdb re-derived calls from the multiplex PCR reads in MiXCR, one entry per CDR3 protein. The profile covers approximately 380,000 distinct CDR3 sequences, with roughly 21% appearing a single time and roughly 3% taken by the ten largest. The sequencing input was peripheral blood. The receptor source for this set is a woman younger than 30 with stable Graves' hyperthyroidism.

This chain connects TRBV6-1 to TRBJ2-7; 9 bases align to TRBD1. V shed 7 bases and J 5 bases; nucleotides not matched to a gene: 9. The CDR3 runs to 14 residues. From germline, CDR1 is MNHNS and CDR2 SASEGT. The CDR3 bases are TGTGCCAGCAAAGAGACAGGGGGGGGAGACGAGCAGTACTTC. The encoded protein is CASKETGGGDEQYF.

The V call is TRBV7-3, the J call TRBJ1-3; D is ambiguous. The CDR3 loop spans 16 amino acids. V lost 5 bases to trimming and J lost 4 bases, with 18 bases between them. Germline lookup yields CDR1 SGHTA and CDR2 FQGTGA. DNA of the CDR3: TGTGCCAGCAGCCCCCCGCGGACTACAATAGGAAACACCATATATTTT. Translating gives CASSPPRTTIGNTIYF.

This clonotype was counted at least ten times. This rearrangement joins TRBV11-2 to TRBJ2-7; 8 positions agree with TRBD2. Trimming cost V 0 bases and J 6 bases; bases outside gene matches: 1. In germline, CDR1 is SGHAT, CDR2 FQNNGV. The CDR3 is 13 residues long. Written as DNA, the CDR3 is TGTGCCAGCAGCTTAGATCGGGAGGGCGAGCAGTACTTC. Translating gives CASSLDREGEQYF. Full variable domain (outside the CDR3, taken from reference TRBV11-2 and TRBJ2-7): EAGVAQSPRYKIIEKRQSVAFWCNPISGHATLYWYQQILGQGPKLLIQFQNNGVVDDSQLPKDRFSAERLKGVDSTLKIQPAKLEDSAVYLCASSLDREGEQYFGPGTRLTVT.

The chain carries TRBV9 and TRBJ2-7; tentative D call: TRBD2 (5 bases). Trimming took off 0 bases at V and 0 bases at J, with 7 bases between the two ends. Germline V lookup: CDR1 SGDLS, CDR2 YYNGEE. CDR3 length: 14 residues. CDR3 sequence reads: CASSVGRNSYEQYF. CDR3 DNA: TGTGCCAGCAGCGTAGGGAGGAACTCCTACGAGCAGTACTTC. Drawing the rest from reference TRBV9 and TRBJ2-7, the complete variable domain is DSGVTQTPKHLITATGQRVTLRCSPRSGDLSVYWYQQSLDQGLQFLIQYYNGEERAKGNILERFSAQQFPDLHSELNLSSLELGDSALYFCASSVGRNSYEQYFGPGTRLTVT.

V usage is TRBV4-1 and J usage is TRBJ2-7; no reliable D call. V was pared by 4 bases and J by 0 bases, with 10 bases between. The CDR3 extends over 14 amino acids. Germline V gene lookup returns CDR1 MGHRA and CDR2 YSYEKL. The CDR3 protein is CASSRSRASYEQYF. In nucleotides, the CDR3 is TGCGCCAGCAGCCGCAGCCGGGCCTCCTACGAGCAGTACTTC.

There are many counts of this clonotype. The CDR3 here is CASSPGLAGVQETQYF. CDR3 nucleotides: TGTGCCAGTAGTCCCGGACTAGCGGGGGTCCAAGAGACCCAGTACTTC. The chain couples TRBV19 to TRBJ2-5, with TRBD2 matching 13 bases. V lost 5 bases to trimming and J lost 1 base; unmatched junction nucleotides: 4. CDR3 size: 16 residues. CDR1 LNHDA and CDR2 SQIVND come from the germline V gene (reference sequence).

Ten or more counts support this clonotype. CDR3 nucleotides: TGTGCCAGCAGTGGTACAGGGGTCGGGTTCTACGAGCAGTACTTC. Translating gives CASSGTGVGFYEQYF. The rearrangement links TRBV6-1 to TRBJ2-7; 7 bases match TRBD1. Looked up from germline, CDR1 is MNHNS and CDR2 is SASEGT. Trimming cost V 4 bases and J 3 bases; bases outside gene matches: 9. The CDR3 has 15 amino acids.

The chain combines TRBV12-3 or TRBV12-4 with TRBJ2-7, with 7 bases lining up with TRBD1. The CDR3 loop spans 15 amino acids. The V segment lost 4 bases and the J segment 2 bases; nucleotides outside the gene matches: 8. CDR3 DNA sequence: TGTGCCAGCAGTTATCAAACCGGGACAGCCTACGAGCAGTACTTC. Protein product: CASSYQTGTAYEQYF.

This clonotype occurred many times. This chain connects TRBV2 to TRBJ2-5; D may be TRBD1 (5 bases). V shed 3 bases and J shed 4 bases, with 12 bases lying between them. The germline CDR1 and CDR2 sequences are SNHLY and FYNNEI. The CDR3 extends over 14 amino acids. The DNA for the CDR3 is TGTGCCAGCAGTGAGTCAGGGAACGGAGAGACCCAGTACTTC. This translates into CASSESGNGETQYF.

The table lists this clonotype with many counts. The V gene is TRBV2, the J gene TRBJ1-6, with 8 bases identical to TRBD1. CDR1 and CDR2 (germline): SNHLY, FYNNEI. The CDR3 extends over 15 amino acids. The ends lost 3 bases at V and 9 bases at J; junction bases unmatched: 7. The chain's CDR3 is CASSEDRAGGSPLHF. CDR3 in DNA: TGTGCCAGCAGTGAGGACAGGGCTGGCGGTTCACCCCTCCACTTT.

The rearrangement joins TRBV12-3 or TRBV12-4 to TRBJ2-5; 7 bases agree with TRBD1. With V trimmed by 5 bases and J by 2 bases, 8 bases remained unmatched. There are 15 residues in the CDR3. CDR3 DNA: TGTGCCAGCAGTATCCCCGGGACAGTACAAGAGACCCAGTACTTC. This encodes CASSIPGTVQETQYF.

This clonotype was found many times. This chain connects TRBV27 to TRBJ1-2; tentative D call: TRBD1 (5 bases). CDR3 length equals 13 residues. Deletions cut 4 bases from V and 6 bases from J, with 12 bases between. The germline gives CDR1 MNHEY, CDR2 SMNVEV (reference sequence). The CDR3 coding sequence is TGTGCCAGCAGTTATCAGGGCTTCAATGGCTACACCTTC. This codes for CASSYQGFNGYTF.

This clonotype was found many times. This chain links TRBV6-1 with TRBJ1-1, with 7 bases fitting TRBD1. Germline trimming cut 8 bases from V and 2 bases from J; bases unmatched to any gene: 8. The CDR3 consists of 14 residues. The germline CDR1 and CDR2 sequences are MNHNS and SASEGT. The CDR3 loop reads CASGPTGSNTEAFF. CDR3 DNA sequence: TGTGCCAGCGGCCCGACAGGGTCAAACACTGAAGCTTTCTTT.

V gene TRBV15 combines with J gene TRBJ1-1, with D unresolved. Trimming removed 0 bases from V and 1 base from J, with 6 bases in between. Germline CDR1 reads LNHNV; CDR2 reads YYDKDF (reference sequence). There are 14 residues in the CDR3. CDR3 protein: CATSRELKNTEAFF. In DNA form, the CDR3 reads TGTGCCACCAGCAGAGAGCTTAAGAACACTGAAGCTTTCTTT.

Many counts were recorded for this clonotype. J is TRBJ1-1 and V is TRBV20-1, with a possible D match to TRBD1 (5 bases). Trimming pared 3 bases from V and 1 base from J, leaving 18 bases between. The CDR3 loop spans 16 amino acids. Germline values: CDR1 DFQATT, CDR2 SNEGSKA (reference sequence). The CDR3 sequence: CSASGGTAWANTEAFF. CDR3 nucleotides: TGCAGTGCTAGTGGGGGAACCGCGTGGGCGAACACTGAAGCTTTCTTT.

The table lists this clonotype with many counts. This sequence joins TRBV6-2 or TRBV6-3 and TRBJ1-2; TRBD1 agrees at 7 bases. The germline gives CDR1 MNHEY, CDR2 SVGEGT. J was trimmed by 5 bases and V by 7 bases; bases with no gene match: 7. This CDR3 has 13 residues. The CDR3 region has the DNA TGTGCCAGCAACAGGGGCGTCTGGTATGGCTACACCTTC. Translated: CASNRGVWYGYTF.

This clonotype turned up a few times. The chain joins TRBV27 to TRBJ2-2; 10 bases agree with TRBD1. Germline V gene lookup returns CDR1 MNHEY and CDR2 SMNVEV (reference sequence). The CDR3 extends over 18 amino acids. V trimming: 5 bases; J trimming: 6 bases; junction bases outside the gene matches: 15. The CDR3 loop reads CASSKRLPGTGEAGELFF. CDR3 bases: TGTGCCAGCAGTAAAAGGCTCCCCGGGACAGGGGAGGCCGGGGAGCTGTTTTTT.

This clonotype showed up many times. The chain carries TRBV20-1 and TRBJ2-7; no clear D. Germline assignment: CDR1 DFQATT and CDR2 SNEGSKA (reference sequence). V was shortened by 5 bases and J by 7 bases, with 15 bases between the two germline ends. The CDR3 spans 12 residues. The CDR3 is CSASGPPQEQYF. The CDR3, as DNA: TGCAGTGCTTCCGGGCCCCCCCAAGAGCAGTACTTC.

This clonotype was counted many times. V and J are TRBV7-2 and TRBJ2-4; TRBD2 aligns across 8 bases. The CDR3 has 13 residues. Germline CDR1 SGHTA, CDR2 FQGNSA. The V segment lost 1 base and the J segment 12 bases; nucleotides outside the gene matches: 5. The CDR3 is CASSLEASGPQYF. CDR3 sequence (DNA): TGTGCCAGCAGCTTAGAGGCTAGCGGGCCTCAGTACTTC.

This clonotype was picked up many times. The CDR3 spells CAIRGDTPSSYEQYF. In nucleotides, the CDR3 is TGTGCCATCAGGGGGGACACACCAAGCTCCTACGAGCAGTACTTC. V is TRBV10-3 and J is TRBJ2-7, with TRBD1 as a possible D gene (6 bases). Germline values: CDR1 ENHRY, CDR2 SYGVKD. V shed 6 bases and J shed 0 bases, with 15 bases lying between them. The CDR3 is 15 residues long.

The V and J genes are TRBV3-1 and TRBJ2-2; D unclear. The CDR3 runs to 17 residues. The germline CDR1 and CDR2 sequences are LGHDT and YNNKEL (reference sequence). V was trimmed by 1 base and J by 2 bases, leaving 14 bases between them. The CDR3 here is CASSQVEDLDNTGELFF. The CDR3 region has the DNA TGTGCCAGCAGCCAAGTTGAGGACCTTGATAACACCGGGGAGCTGTTTTTT.

This clonotype came up a few times. The chain combines TRBV3-1 with TRBJ2-5; the D gene is possibly TRBD2 (6 bases). V was trimmed by 0 bases and J by 7 bases, leaving 24 bases between them. The germline V gene has CDR1 LGHDT and CDR2 YNNKEL (reference sequence). This CDR3 region has 18 residues. The CDR3 spells CASSQDSRAGLSKGTQYF. As DNA, the CDR3 is TGTGCCAGCAGCCAAGACTCCCGAGCGGGCCTTTCTAAGGGGACCCAGTACTTC.

This clonotype showed up many times. The chain couples TRBV6-2 or TRBV6-3 to TRBJ2-6, with D maybe TRBD2 (5 bases). The CDR3 extends over 15 amino acids. V dropped 0 bases and J dropped 3 bases, with 6 bases sitting between them. Per germline, CDR1 MNHEY and CDR2 SVGEGT. The CDR3 loop is CASSYSRVGANVLTF. The CDR3 nucleotides read TGTGCCAGCAGTTACTCGAGGGTTGGGGCCAACGTCCTGACTTTC.

This clonotype was observed at least ten times. This sequence joins TRBV27 and TRBJ2-7; D possibly uses TRBD1 or TRBD2 (5 bases each). Trimming pared 3 bases from V and 7 bases from J, leaving 13 bases between. CDR1 is MNHEY, CDR2 SMNVEV, per germline (reference sequence). CDR3 size: 13 residues. The CDR3 DNA is TGTGCCAGCAGTTTGGGGGTACCCGGGGAGCAGTACTTC. Residues: CASSLGVPGEQYF.

This chain links TRBV18 with TRBJ2-7; TRBD2 aligns across 14 bases. CDR1 KGHSH and CDR2 LQKENI come from the germline V gene. The CDR3 extends over 14 amino acids. V lost 5 bases and J lost 6; bases outside the gene matches: 3. CDR3: CASSSGTSGSEQYF. DNA for the CDR3: TGTGCCAGCTCATCCGGGACTAGCGGGAGCGAGCAGTACTTC.

A word on this clonotype: The junction and the germline gene differ at one end; a read error may be behind it. The V call is TRBV6-1, the J call TRBJ1-5; D is unclear. There are 13 residues in the CDR3. The germline V gene encodes CDR1 MNHNS and CDR2 SASEGT. The CDR3 region is CASSEIWVQPQHF. The CDR3 region has the DNA TGTGCCAGCAGTGAAATATGGGTTCAGCCTCAGCATTTT.

The rearrangement uses TRBV6-1 and TRBJ2-7; unclear D gene. Per the germline V gene, CDR1 is MNHNS and CDR2 is SASEGT. The V end was cut by 3 bases, the J end by 4 bases, with 13 bases between. The CDR3 sequence is 14 residues long. For the CDR3, the DNA is TGTGCCAGCAGTGACCTCCCATTTCGATACGAGCAGTACTTC. It encodes CASSDLPFRYEQYF.